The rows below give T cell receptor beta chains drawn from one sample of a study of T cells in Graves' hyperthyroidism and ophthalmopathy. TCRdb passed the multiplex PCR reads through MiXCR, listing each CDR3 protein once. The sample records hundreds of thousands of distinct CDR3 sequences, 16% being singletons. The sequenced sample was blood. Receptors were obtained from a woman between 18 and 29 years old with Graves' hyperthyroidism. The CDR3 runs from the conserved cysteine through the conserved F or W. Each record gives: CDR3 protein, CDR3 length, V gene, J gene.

CASSARQGGIYEQYF,15,TRBV11-3,TRBJ2-7
CATSDPGTDRGYTF,14,TRBV24-1,TRBJ1-2
CASSETGSGANVLTF,15,TRBV6-4,TRBJ2-6
CASHQTTGSYNEQFF,15,TRBV18,TRBJ2-1
CASSWTGARTDTQYF,15,TRBV7-9,TRBJ2-3
CASSFGQYNEQYF,13,TRBV12-3/TRBV12-4,TRBJ2-7
CASSWYPGTVVDEQYF,16,TRBV5-1,TRBJ2-7
CASSPYAGLAGIINEQFF,18,TRBV6-2/TRBV6-3,TRBJ2-1
CASSLEGASGRNEQYF,16,TRBV28,TRBJ2-7
CASSFSRGTIYEQYF,15,TRBV5-4,TRBJ2-7
CSATSIRLARHNEQFF,16,TRBV20-1,TRBJ2-1
CATTTPREQATNEKLFF,17,TRBV24-1,TRBJ1-4
CASSPSLSRAGANVLTF,17,TRBV7-9,TRBJ2-6
CASSDVGRAGELFF,14,TRBV2,TRBJ2-2
CATSDGKYYNEQFF,14,TRBV24-1,TRBJ2-1
CASSIIAGHEQYF,13,TRBV28,TRBJ2-7
CASSPAGGPDTQYF,14,TRBV7-3,TRBJ2-3
CASSTGQENTEAFF,14,TRBV7-6,TRBJ1-1
CASSSKRDSEQYF,13,TRBV12-3/TRBV12-4,TRBJ2-7
CASSFRVSRTEAFF,14,TRBV7-8,TRBJ1-1
CASSLEWGGNYGYTF,15,TRBV7-8,TRBJ1-2
CASSPSVAGEPSTGELFF,18,TRBV6-1,TRBJ2-2
CSALAGSGETQYF,13,TRBV20-1,TRBJ2-5
CASSEAETGISGANVLTF,18,TRBV6-1,TRBJ2-6
CASRPTGQGTINEQFF,16,TRBV3-1,TRBJ2-1
CATSREQGDKYF,12,TRBV15,TRBJ2-5